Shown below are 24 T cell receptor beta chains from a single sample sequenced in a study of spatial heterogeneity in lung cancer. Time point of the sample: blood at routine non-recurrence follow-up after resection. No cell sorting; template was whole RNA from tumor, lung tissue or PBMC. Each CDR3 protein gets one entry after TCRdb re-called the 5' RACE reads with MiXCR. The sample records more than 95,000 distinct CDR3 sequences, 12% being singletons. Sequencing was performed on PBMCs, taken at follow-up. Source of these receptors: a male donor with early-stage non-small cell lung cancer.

Here the CDR3 DNA reads TGTGCCAGCAGCTTAATGGGGCCAAACTCCTACAATGAGCAGTTCTTC. It yields the protein CASSLMGPNSYNEQFF. The rearrangement links TRBV7-8 to TRBJ2-1, with a weak D call TRBD1 (5 bases). V lost 2 bases and J lost 0, with 11 bases in between. This CDR3 is 16 amino acids long. In germline, CDR1 is SGHVS, CDR2 FQNEAQ.

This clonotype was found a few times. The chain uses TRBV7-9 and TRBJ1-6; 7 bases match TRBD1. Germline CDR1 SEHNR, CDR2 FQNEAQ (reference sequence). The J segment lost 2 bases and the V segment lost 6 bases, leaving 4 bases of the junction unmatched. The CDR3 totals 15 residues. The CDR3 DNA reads TGTGCCAGCAGTCGACAGGGACCCTATAATTCACCCCTCCACTTT. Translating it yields CASSRQGPYNSPLHF.

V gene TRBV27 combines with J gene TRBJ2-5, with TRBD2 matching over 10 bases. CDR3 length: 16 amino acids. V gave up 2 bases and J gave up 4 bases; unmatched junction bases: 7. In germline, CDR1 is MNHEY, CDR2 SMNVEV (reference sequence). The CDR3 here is CASSLTQAGGTETQYF. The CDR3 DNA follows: TGTGCCAGCAGTTTAACCCAAGCGGGGGGGACAGAGACCCAGTACTTC.

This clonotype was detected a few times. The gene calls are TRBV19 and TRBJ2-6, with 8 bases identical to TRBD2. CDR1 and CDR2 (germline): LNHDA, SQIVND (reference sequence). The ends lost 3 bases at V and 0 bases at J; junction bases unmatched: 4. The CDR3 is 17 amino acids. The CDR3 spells CASSIGLADSGANVLTF. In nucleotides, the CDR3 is TGTGCCAGTAGTATCGGACTAGCAGACTCTGGGGCCAACGTCCTGACTTTC.

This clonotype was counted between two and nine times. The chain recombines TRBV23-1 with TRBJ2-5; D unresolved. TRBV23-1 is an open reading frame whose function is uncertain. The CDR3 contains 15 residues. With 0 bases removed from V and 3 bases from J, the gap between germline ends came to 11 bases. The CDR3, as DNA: TGCGCCAGCAGTCAATCGAAAGGCAGAAAAGAGACCCAGTACTTC. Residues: CASSQSKGRKETQYF.

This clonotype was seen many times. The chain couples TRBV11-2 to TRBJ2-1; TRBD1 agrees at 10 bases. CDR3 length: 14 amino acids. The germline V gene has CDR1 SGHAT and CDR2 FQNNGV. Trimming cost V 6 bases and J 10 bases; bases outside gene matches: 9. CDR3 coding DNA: TGTGCCAGCAGTCAAGACAGGGGGCAATGGGAGCAGTTCTTC. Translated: CASSQDRGQWEQFF.

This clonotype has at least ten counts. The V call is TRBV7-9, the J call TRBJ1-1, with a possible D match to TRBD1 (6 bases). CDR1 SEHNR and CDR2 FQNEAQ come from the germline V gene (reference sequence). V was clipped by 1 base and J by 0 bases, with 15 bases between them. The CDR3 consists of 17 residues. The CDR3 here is CASSLVGGGHMNTEAFF. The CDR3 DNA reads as TGTGCCAGCAGCTTAGTTGGAGGGGGGCACATGAACACTGAAGCTTTCTTT.

CDR3 sequence reads: CASRSPPYEQYF. The CDR3 nucleotides read TGTGCCAGCAGGTCCCCCCCGTACGAGCAGTACTTC. The chain has TRBV11-1 and TRBJ2-7, with D unresolved. The germline V gene encodes CDR1 SGHAT and CDR2 FQDESV (reference sequence). Trimming took off 6 bases at V and 4 bases at J, with 10 bases between the two ends. The CDR3 covers 12 residues.

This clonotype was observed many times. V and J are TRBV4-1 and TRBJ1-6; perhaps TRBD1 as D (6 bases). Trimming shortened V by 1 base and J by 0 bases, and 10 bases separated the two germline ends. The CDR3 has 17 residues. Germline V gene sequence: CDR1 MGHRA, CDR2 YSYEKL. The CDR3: CASSQGQVRSYNSPLHF. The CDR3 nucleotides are TGCGCCAGCAGCCAAGGACAGGTCCGCTCCTATAATTCACCCCTCCACTTT.

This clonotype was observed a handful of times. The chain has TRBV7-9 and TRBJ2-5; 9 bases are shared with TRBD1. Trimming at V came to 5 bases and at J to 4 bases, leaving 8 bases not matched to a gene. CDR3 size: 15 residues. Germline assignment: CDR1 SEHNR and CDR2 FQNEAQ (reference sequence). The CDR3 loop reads CASSRDLTGGETQYF. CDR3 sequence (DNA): TGTGCCAGCAGCCGCGACTTGACAGGGGGAGAGACCCAGTACTTC.

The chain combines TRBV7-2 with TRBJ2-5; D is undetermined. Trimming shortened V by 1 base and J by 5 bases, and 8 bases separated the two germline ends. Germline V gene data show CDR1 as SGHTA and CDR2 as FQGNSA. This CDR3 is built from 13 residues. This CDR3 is CASSLVTGETQYF. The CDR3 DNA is TGTGCCAGCAGCTTAGTGACGGGTGAGACCCAGTACTTC.

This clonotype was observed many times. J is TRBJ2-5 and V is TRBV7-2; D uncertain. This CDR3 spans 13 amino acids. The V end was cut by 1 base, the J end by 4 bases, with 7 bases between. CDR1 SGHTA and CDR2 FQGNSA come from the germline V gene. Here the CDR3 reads CASSLVGLETQYF. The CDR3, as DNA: TGTGCCAGCAGCTTAGTTGGGTTAGAGACCCAGTACTTC.

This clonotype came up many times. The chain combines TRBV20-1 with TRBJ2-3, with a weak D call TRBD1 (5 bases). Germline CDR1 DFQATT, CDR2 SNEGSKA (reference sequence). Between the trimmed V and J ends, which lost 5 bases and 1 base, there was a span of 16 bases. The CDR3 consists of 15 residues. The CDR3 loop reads CSAPRVGPGTDTQYF. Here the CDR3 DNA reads TGCAGTGCTCCCCGGGTGGGGCCAGGCACAGATACGCAGTATTTT.

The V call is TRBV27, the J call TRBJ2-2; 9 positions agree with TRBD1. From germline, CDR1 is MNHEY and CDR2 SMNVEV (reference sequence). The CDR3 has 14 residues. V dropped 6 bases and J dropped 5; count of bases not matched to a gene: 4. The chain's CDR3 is CASRQGAGTGELFF. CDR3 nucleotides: TGTGCCAGCAGACAGGGGGCAGGTACCGGGGAGCTGTTTTTT.

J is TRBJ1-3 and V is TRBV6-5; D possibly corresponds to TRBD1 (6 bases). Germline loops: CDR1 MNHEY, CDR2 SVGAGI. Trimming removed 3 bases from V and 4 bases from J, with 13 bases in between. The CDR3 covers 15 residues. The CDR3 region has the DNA TGTGCCAGCAGTTATTCCCGGGACACCGGAAACACCATATATTTT. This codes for CASSYSRDTGNTIYF.

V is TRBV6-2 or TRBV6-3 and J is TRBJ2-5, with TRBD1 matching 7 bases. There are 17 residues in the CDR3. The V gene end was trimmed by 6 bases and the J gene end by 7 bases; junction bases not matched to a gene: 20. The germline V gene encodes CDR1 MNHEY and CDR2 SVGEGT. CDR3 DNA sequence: TGTGCCAGCAGACAGGATATTACAGGGGCACCACCAAGGACCCAGTACTTC. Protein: CASRQDITGAPPRTQYF.

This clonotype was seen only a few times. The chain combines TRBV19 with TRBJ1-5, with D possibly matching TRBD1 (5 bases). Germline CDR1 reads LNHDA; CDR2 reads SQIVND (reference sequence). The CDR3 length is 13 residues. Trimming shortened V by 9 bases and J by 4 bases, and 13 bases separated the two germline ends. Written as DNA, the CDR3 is TGTGCCAGCTCCAGGGAGCGGAATCAGCCCCAGCATTTT. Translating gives CASSRERNQPQHF. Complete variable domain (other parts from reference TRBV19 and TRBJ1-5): DGGITQSPKYLFRKEGQNVTLSCEQNLNHDAMYWYRQDPGQGLRLIYYSQIVNDFQKGDIAEGYSVSREKKESFPLTVTSAQKNPTAFYLCASSRERNQPQHFGDGTRLSIL.

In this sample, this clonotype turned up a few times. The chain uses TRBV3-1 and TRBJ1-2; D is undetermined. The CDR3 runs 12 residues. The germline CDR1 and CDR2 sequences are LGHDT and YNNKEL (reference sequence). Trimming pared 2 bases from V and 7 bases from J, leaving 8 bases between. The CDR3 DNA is TGTGCCAGCAGCCAAATGGAGCGTGGCTACACCTTC. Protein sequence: CASSQMERGYTF.

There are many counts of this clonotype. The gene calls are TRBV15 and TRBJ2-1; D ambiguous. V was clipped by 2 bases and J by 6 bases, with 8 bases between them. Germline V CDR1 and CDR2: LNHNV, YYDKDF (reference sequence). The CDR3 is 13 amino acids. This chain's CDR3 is CATSRPNGNEQFF. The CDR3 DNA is TGTGCCACCAGCAGACCAAACGGCAATGAGCAGTTCTTC.

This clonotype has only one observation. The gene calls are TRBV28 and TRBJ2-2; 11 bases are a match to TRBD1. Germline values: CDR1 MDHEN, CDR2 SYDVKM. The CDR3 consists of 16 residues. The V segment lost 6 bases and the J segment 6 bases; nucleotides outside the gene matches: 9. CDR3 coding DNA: TGTGCCAGCAGATCTCCGGGACAGGGGGTGCCCGGGGAGCTGTTTTTT. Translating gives CASRSPGQGVPGELFF.

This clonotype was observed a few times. CDR3 residues: CASSPRGPGASTDTQYF. Here the CDR3 DNA reads TGTGCCAGCAGCCCACGGGGCCCTGGTGCTAGCACAGATACGCAGTATTTT. The chain recombines TRBV4-2 with TRBJ2-3; D may be TRBD1 or TRBD2 (5 bases each). This CDR3 is built from 17 residues. CDR1 and CDR2 (germline): LGHNA, YNFKEQ. The V gene lost 4 bases and the J gene lost 0 bases, with 17 bases spanning the gap.

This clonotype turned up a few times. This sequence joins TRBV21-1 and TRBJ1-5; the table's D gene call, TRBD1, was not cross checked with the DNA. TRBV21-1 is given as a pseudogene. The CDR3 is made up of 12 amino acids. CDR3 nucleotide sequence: TGTGCCAGCAGCAAGGGGGACCAGCCCCAGCATTTT. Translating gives CASSKGDQPQHF.

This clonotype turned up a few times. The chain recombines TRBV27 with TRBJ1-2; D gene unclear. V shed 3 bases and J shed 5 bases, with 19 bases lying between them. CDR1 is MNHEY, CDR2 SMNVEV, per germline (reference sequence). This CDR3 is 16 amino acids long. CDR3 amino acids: CASSFLSRTEPYGYTF. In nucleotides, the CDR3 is TGTGCCAGCAGTTTCCTCTCACGGACTGAGCCGTATGGCTACACCTTC.

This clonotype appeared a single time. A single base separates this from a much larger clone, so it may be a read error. CDR3 protein: CASFGTASYNEQFF. CDR3 nucleotide sequence: TGTGCCAGCTTCGGGACAGCGAGTTACAATGAGCAGTTCTTC. The chain couples TRBV5-5 to TRBJ2-1, with TRBD1 matching 7 bases. This CDR3 spans 14 amino acids. Unmatched junction bases numbered 8, after V lost 7 bases and J lost 4 bases. Germline lookup yields CDR1 SGHKS and CDR2 YYEKEE (reference sequence). Filled out from reference TRBV5-5 and TRBJ2-1, the complete variable domain reads DAGVTQSPTHLIKTRGQQVTLRCSPISGHKSVSWYQQVLGQGPQFIFQYYEKEERGRGNFPDRFSARQFPNYSSELNVNALLLGDSALYLCASFGTASYNEQFFGPGTRLTVL.